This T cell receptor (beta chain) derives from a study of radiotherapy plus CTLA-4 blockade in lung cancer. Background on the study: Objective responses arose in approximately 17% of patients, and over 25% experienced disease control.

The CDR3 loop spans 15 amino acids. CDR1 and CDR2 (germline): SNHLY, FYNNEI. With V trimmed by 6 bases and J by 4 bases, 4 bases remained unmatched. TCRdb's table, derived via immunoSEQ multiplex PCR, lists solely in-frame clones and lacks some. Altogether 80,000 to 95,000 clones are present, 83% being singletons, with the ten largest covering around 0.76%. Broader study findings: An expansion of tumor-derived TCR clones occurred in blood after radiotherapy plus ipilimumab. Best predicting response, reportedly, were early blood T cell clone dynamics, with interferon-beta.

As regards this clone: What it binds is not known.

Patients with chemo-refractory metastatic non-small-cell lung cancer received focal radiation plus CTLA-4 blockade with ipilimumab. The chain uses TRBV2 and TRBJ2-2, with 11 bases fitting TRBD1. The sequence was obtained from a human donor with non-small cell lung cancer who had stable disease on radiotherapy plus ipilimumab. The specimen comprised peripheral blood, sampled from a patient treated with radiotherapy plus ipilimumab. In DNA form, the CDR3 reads TGTGCCAGCAGGGACAGGGGGCTGAGCACCGGGGAGCTGTTTTTT. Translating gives CASRDRGLSTGELFF. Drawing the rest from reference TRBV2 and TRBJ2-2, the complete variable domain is EPEVTQTPSHQVTQMGQEVILRCVPISNHLYFYWYRQILGQKVEFLVSFYNNEISEKSEIFDDQFSVERPDGSNFTLKIRSTKLEDSAMYFCASRDRGLSTGELFFGEGSRLTVL.